The clone carrying this TCR beta chain was seen ten or more times. What it recognizes is unknown. This sample was taken from a study of T cells in Graves' hyperthyroidism and ophthalmopathy. Study-wide background: Pretreatment peripheral blood was obtained at initial diagnosis. General study points: Most expanded thyroid clonotypes above 0.001 also appeared in blood.

CDR1 is SNHLY, CDR2 FYNNEI, per germline. V was clipped by 0 bases and J by 5 bases; unmatched bases: 6. The CDR3 runs to 16 residues. Using RNA transcripts as the source, TCR beta CDR3 regions were amplified. TCR CDR3 underwent first-round RT-PCR with the HTBI primer set. Each CDR3 protein gets one entry after TCRdb re-called the multiplex PCR reads with MiXCR. The sample includes some 600,000 distinct CDR3 sequences, approximately 15% of them seen just once. V usage is TRBV2 and J usage is TRBJ2-5, with TRBD2 matching over 10 bases. This TCR was recovered from a woman aged 30 to 39 with Graves' hyperthyroidism that later progressed to Graves' ophthalmopathy. Material for sequencing was blood. The CDR3 sequence: CASSEATSGLGETQYF. CDR3 bases: TGTGCCAGCAGTGAAGCGACTAGCGGGTTGGGGGAGACCCAGTACTTC.